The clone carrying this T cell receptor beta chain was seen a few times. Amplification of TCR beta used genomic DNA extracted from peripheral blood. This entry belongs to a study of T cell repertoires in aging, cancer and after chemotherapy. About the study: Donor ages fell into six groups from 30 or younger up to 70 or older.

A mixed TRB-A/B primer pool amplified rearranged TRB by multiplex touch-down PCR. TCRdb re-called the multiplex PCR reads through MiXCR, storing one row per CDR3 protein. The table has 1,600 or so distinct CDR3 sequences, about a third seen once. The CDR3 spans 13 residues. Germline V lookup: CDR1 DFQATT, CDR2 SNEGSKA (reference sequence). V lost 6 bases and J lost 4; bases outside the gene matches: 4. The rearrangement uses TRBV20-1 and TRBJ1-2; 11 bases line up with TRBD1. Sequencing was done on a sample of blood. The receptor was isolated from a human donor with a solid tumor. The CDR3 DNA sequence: TGCAGTGCCAGTGGGACAGGGGGCTATGGCTACACCTTC. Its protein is CSASGTGGYGYTF.